This is a list of T cell receptor beta chains from one sample in a study of identical twins. TCRdb analysed the 5' RACE reads with MiXCR anew, one entry per CDR3 protein. This table has about 520,000 distinct CDR3 sequences, under 25% appearing once. These data also formed part of another study, on T cells expressing NK-cell markers.

Sequencing input: CD4+ T cells sorted from blood. The source is a woman aged 18-29 years in good health. CDR3s include the opening cysteine and the closing phenylalanine or tryptophan. Size tells how often a clone was seen (once, few, many) or the class of an expanded clone, and some rows leave it out.

v_gene: TRBV20-1
abundance: few
CDR3aa: CSARAPVGDTEAFF

v_gene: TRBV12-3/TRBV12-4
abundance: once
CDR3aa: CASSRWGDRGTNQPQHF

v_gene: TRBV9
abundance: .
CDR3aa: CASSPTGSRETQYF

v_gene: TRBV7-6
abundance: .
CDR3aa: CASSVPGGSNNEQFF

v_gene: TRBV20-1
abundance: .
CDR3aa: CSARAGGPDSPLHF

v_gene: TRBV20-1
abundance: .
CDR3aa: CSARIGWGVWQPQHF

v_gene: TRBV3-1
abundance: many
CDR3aa: CASSQYGTGASDTQYF

v_gene: TRBV11-2
abundance: .
CDR3aa: CASSFGGITAGRLTYEQYF

v_gene: TRBV3-1
abundance: few
CDR3aa: CASRQSGGADTQYF

v_gene: TRBV5-1
abundance: .
CDR3aa: CASSLDGRDTEAFF

v_gene: TRBV20-1
abundance: .
CDR3aa: CSARDVSSGGDTQYF

v_gene: TRBV11-2
abundance: few
CDR3aa: CASSRRLETQYF

v_gene: TRBV12-3/TRBV12-4
abundance: .
CDR3aa: CASSPGRTNSPLHF

v_gene: TRBV2
abundance: .
CDR3aa: CASSGAAEQFF

v_gene: TRBV12-3/TRBV12-4
abundance: few
CDR3aa: CARSSYNSPLHF

v_gene: TRBV29-1
abundance: .
CDR3aa: CSVLGLVSYNEQFF

v_gene: TRBV10-2
abundance: .
CDR3aa: CASWAETQYF

v_gene: TRBV7-2
abundance: .
CDR3aa: CASSFPQNYGYTF

v_gene: TRBV7-6
abundance: .
CDR3aa: CASSSWLGFGANVLTF

v_gene: TRBV6-2/TRBV6-3
abundance: .
CDR3aa: CASSYGLERPLYNEQFF

v_gene: TRBV3-1
abundance: few
CDR3aa: CASSQDRAGANVLTF

v_gene: TRBV7-6
abundance: few
CDR3aa: CASSSRLAGGKDDTQYF

v_gene: TRBV6-5
abundance: many
CDR3aa: CASRGLAPFEQFF

v_gene: TRBV20-1
abundance: few
CDR3aa: CSALSTDWKSNEKLFF

v_gene: TRBV6-6
abundance: few
CDR3aa: CASSYSGSEPQHF

v_gene: TRBV20-1
abundance: once
CDR3aa: CSARLESSRQETQYF

v_gene: TRBV14
abundance: few
CDR3aa: CASSPGLAGGKSYNEQFF

v_gene: TRBV29-1
abundance: many
CDR3aa: CSALGTASYEQYF

v_gene: TRBV4-3
abundance: .
CDR3aa: CASSQRVLAGPYNEQFF

v_gene: TRBV2
abundance: .
CDR3aa: CASLQGSYEQYF

v_gene: TRBV6-1
abundance: .
CDR3aa: CASIPQAGGIRTDTQYF

v_gene: TRBV12-3/TRBV12-4
abundance: few
CDR3aa: CASSPVTSGTGELFF

v_gene: TRBV6-1
abundance: few
CDR3aa: CASRGQGKDRGYTF

v_gene: TRBV9
abundance: .
CDR3aa: CASSLTVKGSYGYTF

v_gene: TRBV3-1
abundance: .
CDR3aa: CASSQIQPYEQYF

v_gene: TRBV12-3/TRBV12-4
abundance: many
CDR3aa: CASSLGRELFF

v_gene: TRBV7-9
abundance: many
CDR3aa: CASSRTGSSYNEQFF

v_gene: TRBV5-6
abundance: .
CDR3aa: CASSTLPKGEQYF

v_gene: TRBV10-3
abundance: few
CDR3aa: CAIGPTKNGKLFF

v_gene: TRBV12-3/TRBV12-4
abundance: .
CDR3aa: CASSPRLYEQYF

v_gene: TRBV20-1
abundance: .
CDR3aa: CSARDWTAGSNEQYF